This TCR beta chain was captured by sequencing in a study of monozygotic twins with inflammatory bowel disease (dated by TCRdb to about 2019). Some background on the complete study: The complete study included approximately 28 monozygotic twin pairs: 19 IBD-discordant Danish pairs and nine German pairs, of which four were IBD-concordant and five were IBD-discordant. Disease-associated traits were sought mainly through comparisons between IBD patients and their genetically identical healthy co-twins within discordant pairs. Each individual had, on average, about 151 000 unique TCRalpha sequences and 181 000 unique TCRbeta sequences available for analysis. Study-level results and caveats: Concordant and discordant twins showed no difference in repertoire similarity, possibly because of limited statistical power. Because patients were on differing immunosuppressive treatments, the repertoires may have picked up extra background noise and inter-individual variability. Compared with healthy twins, IBD patients had fewer clonotypes in common with other individuals, a difference most pronounced in patients showing signs of disease activity. The analysis was unable to tell apart different T cell subtypes. The results gave no support for a single strong signal or clonotype linked to IBD. IBD patients had lower TCRbeta repertoire diversity, measured by the inverse Simpson index, than their healthy co-twins.

Receptors were amplified or captured by 5' RACE. The input for every TCR library was roughly 3,200 ng of total RNA. For each sample, cDNA synthesis with SMARTScribe reverse transcriptase was split into eight separate reactions. During cDNA synthesis, template switching was used to introduce unique molecular identifiers that contained a 6-nucleotide sample barcode. Amplification of TCRalpha and TCRbeta cDNA involved two nested PCRs of approximately 17 and 9 cycles, and each PCR was followed by bead purification. Before amplification, the cDNA was treated with uracil DNA-glycosylase and purified using the QIAquick PCR purification kit. In the second PCR, Illumina TruSeq-compatible adapters and sample-specific barcodes were added. Library quality and concentration were assessed using TapeStation and Qubit, and about 5.2 ng of each library was pooled. Sequencing of pooled libraries was carried out on an Illumina HiSeq2500 single-index Rapid Run using 2 x 100 bp reads and custom sequencing primers. As for the authors' bioinformatics: MiGEC version 1.2.6 was used for UMI-based consensus assembly, which corrected PCR and sequencing errors. MiXCR version 2.1.1 handled V(D)J alignment, clonotype assembly and CDR3 extraction. To normalise gene usage, clonotype sharing and MAIT/NKT TCR abundance, the top 1000, 10 000 and 20 000 clonotypes in each sample were analysed. Diversity was computed as the inverse Simpson index with the vegan R package after downsampling to 27 000 UMIs. Paired Mann-Whitney U tests were applied to discordant twin pairs, and Benjamini-Hochberg correction was used for multiple testing. TCRdb reprocessed the raw reads; every CDR3 protein sequence is a single record, and DNA is not supplied. The V and J calls were determined by TCRdb, not by the authors. This specimen's table enumerates 330,000 or so distinct CDR3 sequences. The leading ten clones occupy around 2% of the sample.

From each donor, a roughly 2.6 ml peripheral blood sample was collected into PAXgene tubes and stored at -80 degrees C. Without T cell sorting, total RNA was isolated from whole blood using the PAXgene blood miRNA kit on an automated QIAcube. Deep TCRalpha and TCRbeta repertoire profiling with unique molecular barcoding was performed on peripheral blood of monozygotic twin pairs concordant or discordant for inflammatory bowel disease. Smoking habits were recorded for all twin pairs, and each individual was classified as a current, former or never smoker. Of note for this clonotype: The clone's antigen remains unknown.

The CDR3 has 18 amino acids, counting the end cysteine and phenylalanine. No DNA is given. Reading the germline V gene (reference sequence) gives CDR1 LNHNV and CDR2 YYDKDF. The clonotype comes from a human donor with ulcerative colitis or Crohn's disease, or a healthy co-twin of an affected twin (not recorded which). Material for sequencing was blood. This sequence uses TRBV15 and TRBJ2-4. The CDR3 sequence is CATSRATGFLLAKNMQYF.